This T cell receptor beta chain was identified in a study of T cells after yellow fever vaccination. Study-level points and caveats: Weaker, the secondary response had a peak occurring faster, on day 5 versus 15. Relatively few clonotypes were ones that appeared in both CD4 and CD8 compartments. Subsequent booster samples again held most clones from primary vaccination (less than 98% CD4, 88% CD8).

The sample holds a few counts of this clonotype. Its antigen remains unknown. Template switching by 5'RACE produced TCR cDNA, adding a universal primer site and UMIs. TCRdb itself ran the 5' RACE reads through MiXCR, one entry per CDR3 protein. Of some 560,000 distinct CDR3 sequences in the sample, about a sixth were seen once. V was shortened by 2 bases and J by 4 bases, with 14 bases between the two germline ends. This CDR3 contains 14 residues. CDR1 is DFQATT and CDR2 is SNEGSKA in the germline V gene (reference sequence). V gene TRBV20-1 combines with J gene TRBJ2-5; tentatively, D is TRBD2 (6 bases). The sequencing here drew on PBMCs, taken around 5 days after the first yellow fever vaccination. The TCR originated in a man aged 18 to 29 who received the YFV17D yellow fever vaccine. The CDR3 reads CSARHLAGRETQYF. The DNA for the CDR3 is TGCAGTGCTAGACACTTGGCGGGGCGAGAGACCCAGTACTTC.